Listed below are T cell receptor beta chains from one sample, sequenced in a study of OX40 agonist ivuxolimab in advanced cancers. TCRdb keeps only in-frame clones here, not all; method: immunoSEQ multiplex PCR. This sample has tens of thousands of clones, with roughly 80% found just once. The specimen was CD4+ or CD8+ T cells sorted from blood, collected in a trial of the OX40 agonist ivuxolimab. These receptors all come from an adult with an advanced solid tumor such as melanoma, head and neck, liver or kidney cancer. Each CDR3 is given with its conserved first and last residue. A D gene is named only where the DNA matches it firmly. Clone size is stated in some rows and not others, as once, few, many or a class when expanded.

D gene	V gene	clone size	J gene	CDR3 DNA	CDR3 protein
-	TRBV10-3	-	TRBJ2-3	TGTGCCATCAGTGAGGCGGCCGGGACTCCCCTCTCGGATACGCAGTATTTT	CAISEAAGTPLSDTQYF
-	TRBV9	-	TRBJ1-5	TGTGCCAGCAGCGTGGATCCCAACGGCAATCAGCCCCAGCATTTT	CASSVDPNGNQPQHF
-	TRBV7-2	-	TRBJ2-3	TGTGCCAGCAGCGCAACAGGTTTTAGCACAGATACGCAGTATTTT	CASSATGFSTDTQYF
TRBD2	TRBV15	-	TRBJ2-7	TGTGCCACCAGCAGAGATCCCGGGGGGGCTGACGAGCAGTACTTC	CATSRDPGGADEQYF
TRBD1	TRBV7-3	-	TRBJ2-7	TGTGCCAGCAGCTTAACGACAGGGGCCGAGCAGTACTTC	CASSLTTGAEQYF
TRBD1	TRBV30	-	TRBJ1-2	TGTGCCTGGAGTGGGAACAGGGGGTTTGGCTACACCTTC	CAWSGNRGFGYTF
-	TRBV11-2	-	TRBJ2-5	TGTGCCAGCAGCTTACAAGAAAAAGAGACCCAGTACTTC	CASSLQEKETQYF
-	TRBV9	-	TRBJ2-2	TGTGCCAGCAGCGTCGAAGGATACACCGGGGAGCTGTTTTTT	CASSVEGYTGELFF
-	TRBV6-5	-	TRBJ2-5	TGTGCCAGCAGTCACAGGGCCGGGGAGACCCAGTACTTC	CASSHRAGETQYF
-	TRBV19	few	TRBJ2-1	TGTGCCAGTAGTATAGGTTCGGTAGGGACCGAGCAGTTCTTC	CASSIGSVGTEQFF
-	TRBV2	-	TRBJ1-5	TGTGCCAGCAGTGAGCAGTCAGATCAGCCCCAGCATTTT	CASSEQSDQPQHF
TRBD1	TRBV7-7	-	TRBJ2-2	TGTGCCAGCAGCAAGCCGGGACAGGGGACCGGGGAGCTGTTTTTT	CASSKPGQGTGELFF
TRBD2	TRBV7-8	-	TRBJ2-7	TGTGCCAGCAGCTTCGGACTAGCGGGGGTCTCCTACGAGCAGTACTTC	CASSFGLAGVSYEQYF
TRBD2	TRBV4-2	-	TRBJ2-3	TGTGCCAGCAGCCGACAATCCGGGACAGGAGCGACTAGCGGGGGCACAGATACGCAGTATTTT	CASSRQSGTGATSGGTDTQYF
TRBD1	TRBV9	-	TRBJ2-1	TGTGCCAGCAGCAAAGCACCGGGACAGGGGAACAATGAGCAGTTCTTC	CASSKAPGQGNNEQFF
TRBD2	TRBV7-2	-	TRBJ2-7	TGTGCCAGCAGCTTTGGTAGCGGGGGAGGGCGCGAGCAGTACTTC	CASSFGSGGGREQYF
-	TRBV9	few	TRBJ1-2	TGTGCCAGCAGCGTAGGGACCTCACAATACTATGGCTACACCTTC	CASSVGTSQYYGYTF
-	TRBV12-5	-	TRBJ1-1	TGTGCTAGTGGGGCGGAAGGACTCAACACTGAAGCTTTCTTT	CASGAEGLNTEAFF
-	TRBV18	once	TRBJ2-1	TGTGCCAGCTCGCCCGGGTCCGACAATGAGCAGTTCTTC	CASSPGSDNEQFF
-	TRBV19	few	TRBJ1-1	TGTGCCAGTAGTAAGTTGGATAACACTGAAGCTTTCTTT	CASSKLDNTEAFF
-	TRBV5-5	-	TRBJ1-4	TGTGCCAGCAGCTTCCTACAGGGTTTTAATGAAAAACTGTTTTTT	CASSFLQGFNEKLFF
TRBD1	TRBV28	-	TRBJ2-7	TGTGCCAGCAGTGTACAGGGGGCGCGCTACGAGCAGTACTTC	CASSVQGARYEQYF
-	TRBV11-2	once	TRBJ2-2	TGTGCCAGCAGCTTATCTAGCGGGGAGCTGTTTTTT	CASSLSSGELFF
TRBD1	TRBV25-1	few	TRBJ1-2	TGTGCCAGCAGTCTAGACAGGGACGGCTACACCTTC	CASSLDRDGYTF
-	TRBV20-1	-	TRBJ2-1	TGCAGTGCTAGAGATAACAATGAGCAGTTCTTC	CSARDNNEQFF
TRBD1	TRBV18	once	TRBJ2-7	TGTGCCAGCTCACCACTGGGACAGGGGGACGAGCAGTACTTC	CASSPLGQGDEQYF
-	TRBV5-6	once	TRBJ2-1	TGTGCCAGCAGCTTGTTCCAGGGGGGAACCTACAATGAGCAGTTCTTC	CASSLFQGGTYNEQFF
-	TRBV7-3	-	TRBJ2-2	TGTGCCAGCAGTGCACAAGGGTCGGGCACCGGGGAGCTGTTTTTT	CASSAQGSGTGELFF
-	TRBV5-1	-	TRBJ2-5	TGCGCCAGCAGAAACACGGGGGCCCTAGGTGTGGAGACCCAGTACTTC	CASRNTGALGVETQYF
TRBD1	TRBV30	-	TRBJ1-6	TGTGCCTGGAGCGGGGACAGGCGGAGCTCCTATAATTCACCCCTCCACTTT	CAWSGDRRSSYNSPLHF
-	TRBV29-1	-	TRBJ2-3	TGCAGCGTTGAACGGGGGCACGGCACAGATACGCAGTATTTT	CSVERGHGTDTQYF
TRBD1	TRBV27	few	TRBJ1-1	TGTGCCAGCAGTTTCATTGGGACAGTTGAAGCTTTCTTT	CASSFIGTVEAFF
-	TRBV6-1	-	TRBJ1-2	TGTGCCAGCAGCCCCCGGTCGGGGGGCTGGGTCTACACCTTC	CASSPRSGGWVYTF
-	TRBV7-3	-	TRBJ1-1	TGTGCCAGCAGCTTATCGCGGAACACTGAAGCTTTCTTT	CASSLSRNTEAFF
-	TRBV7-9	-	TRBJ1-3	TGTGCCAGCAGCCCGACAGGAGCTGGAAACACCATATATTTT	CASSPTGAGNTIYF
-	TRBV2	-	TRBJ2-7	TGTGCCAGCAGTGCTGGGAGTGGCTACGAGCAGTACTTC	CASSAGSGYEQYF
-	TRBV10-3	-	TRBJ1-1	TGTGCCATCAGCCCCCAGGCCACTGAAGCTTTCTTT	CAISPQATEAFF
TRBD1	TRBV27	-	TRBJ1-3	TGTGCCAGTTCGGGGGACAGGGGGCTCGGAAACACCATATATTTT	CASSGDRGLGNTIYF
-	TRBV5-4	-	TRBJ2-1	TGTGCCAGCAGCGTCTCCGGCTCCGCCCGGGATGAGCAGTTCTTC	CASSVSGSARDEQFF
TRBD2	TRBV7-6	-	TRBJ2-3	TGTGCCAGCAGCTCCTACGGGTCTAGCGGGGGGGATACGCAGTATTTT	CASSSYGSSGGDTQYF
-	TRBV6-5	-	TRBJ1-1	TGTGCCGTTCAGGGCGTCGCTGAAGCTTTCTTT	CAVQGVAEAFF
-	TRBV10-3	-	TRBJ2-7	TGTGCCATCAGTGAGATGGGGGGGCTAGGGAACGAGCAGTACTTC	CAISEMGGLGNEQYF
TRBD1	TRBV7-3	-	TRBJ1-6	TGTGCCAGCAGCTTCGACAGGGCCTCACCCCTCCACTTT	CASSFDRASPLHF
TRBD1	TRBV18	few	TRBJ2-3	TGTGCCAGCTCGCCGACAGGGACGAGCACAGATACGCAGTATTTT	CASSPTGTSTDTQYF
-	TRBV5-6	-	TRBJ1-2	TGTGCCAGCAGCCACCAACAGGCCGGTTCTCGTCCCTATGGCTACACCTTC	CASSHQQAGSRPYGYTF
-	TRBV7-9	-	TRBJ2-5	TGTGCCAGCAGCCTCAGGACAGTACAAGAGACCCAGTACTTC	CASSLRTVQETQYF
-	TRBV4-3	-	TRBJ1-3	TGCGCCAGCAGCCAAGAGCAGGGTCGTCCCATATATTTT	CASSQEQGRPIYF
TRBD1	TRBV6-5	-	TRBJ1-1	TGTGCCAGTAGACTTGACAGGGGGAACACTGAAGCTTTCTTT	CASRLDRGNTEAFF
-	TRBV2	-	TRBJ2-1	TGTGCCAGCAGTGATGTTTTGGTTCCTGAGCAGTTCTTC	CASSDVLVPEQFF
TRBD2	TRBV19	-	TRBJ2-3	TGTGCCAGTAGCTCTCCGGGGGGGACGCAGTATTTT	CASSSPGGTQYF
TRBD2	TRBV27	-	TRBJ2-1	TGTGCCAGCAGTTTAGCGGGGGGGTGGAATGAGCAGTTCTTC	CASSLAGGWNEQFF
-	TRBV11-3	once	TRBJ2-1	TGTGCCAGCAGCTTCCCGACGATTTTGAGCTCCTACAATGAGCAGTTCTTC	CASSFPTILSSYNEQFF
TRBD1	TRBV11-2	-	TRBJ2-7	TGTGCCAGCAGCGGGACAGGGTCGTACGAGCAGTACTTC	CASSGTGSYEQYF
-	TRBV10-2	-	TRBJ2-3	TGCGCCAGCAGTCTCAGTAGGTTTGGTACGCAGTATTTT	CASSLSRFGTQYF
-	TRBV18	-	TRBJ2-5	TGTGCCAGCTCACGGAGGGGACAACAAGAGACCCAGTACTTC	CASSRRGQQETQYF
-	TRBV11-2	-	TRBJ1-4	TGTGCCAGCAGCCTAGGGAGAGTTAATGAAAAACTGTTTTTT	CASSLGRVNEKLFF
-	TRBV6-5	few	TRBJ1-3	TGTGCCAGCGCGACGGGGATCTCTGGAAACACCATATATTTT	CASATGISGNTIYF
-	TRBV6-5	-	TRBJ1-3	TGTGCCAGCCTCGCAGGGCCTGGAAACACCATATATTTT	CASLAGPGNTIYF
TRBD1	TRBV6-1	-	TRBJ1-3	TGTGCCAGCAGTGAGCAGGGGGCGGGTGGAAACACCATATATTTT	CASSEQGAGGNTIYF